The T cell receptor (beta chain) described here comes from a study of T cells in Graves' hyperthyroidism and ophthalmopathy. Duration under 3 months, a NOSPECS grade of at least 4, and a Clinical Activity Score of at least 3 characterized the ophthalmopathy patients. Reasons for excluding patients were uncontrolled infection, other autoimmune disease, pregnancy or lactation. Diagnoses were made from clinical symptoms, serum measures (thyroxine and TRAb), thyroid ultrasound and orbital computed tomography. V lost 2 bases to trimming and J lost 7 bases; unmatched junction nucleotides: 6. CDR3 length equals 13 residues. From germline, CDR1 is GTSNPN and CDR2 SVGIG (reference sequence). Study results and caveats: The model's output predicted ophthalmopathy at a median of about 5.9 months prior to onset.

Remarks on this clonotype: As yet, its antigen is unknown.

The TCR beta CDR3 regions underwent amplification using RNA transcripts as the source. Using the HTBI primer set, a first-round RT-PCR was run on the TCR CDR3. In TCRdb, the multiplex PCR reads were re-called with MiXCR into one record per CDR3 protein. This repertoire shows about 600,000 distinct CDR3 sequences, approximately 15% found once; its top ten account for more than 3%. The sample taken for sequencing was blood. This rearrangement joins TRBV30 to TRBJ1-2; 8 bases line up with TRBD1. The TCR sequence derives from a woman between 35 and 50 years old with Graves' ophthalmopathy. CDR3 loop: CAWSSQGVGGYTF. The CDR3 region has the DNA TGTGCCTGGAGTTCACAGGGGGTTGGTGGCTACACCTTC.